Presented here are 22 T cell receptor beta chains from one specimen sequenced in a study of cytomegalovirus exposure and HLA in healthy donors. Primers: 60 Vbeta forward and 13 Jbeta reverse. Clones were sequenced by immunoSEQ multiplex PCR, and TCRdb holds only the in-frame ones, with some missing. The sample consists of about 140,000 clones, roughly 84% of them appearing once. Material: PBMCs. The origin of the receptors is a boy aged 2 to 9 in good health and CMV-seronegative.

The rearrangement joins TRBV9 to TRBJ1-2, with a weak D call TRBD1 (6 bases). Germline-derived CDR1 and CDR2 are SGDLS and YYNGEE. V was shortened by 3 bases and J by 8 bases, with 23 bases between the two germline ends. This CDR3 is 16 amino acids long. Written as DNA, the CDR3 is TGTGCCAGCAGCGACTTGTATAACAGGGTCCGGGAAGGCTACACCTTC. Protein sequence: CASSDLYNRVREGYTF.

The rearrangement links TRBV7-6 to TRBJ1-1, with D perhaps matching TRBD1 (5 bases). V dropped 5 bases and J dropped 3 bases, with 16 bases sitting between them. Germline CDR1 SGHVS, CDR2 FNYEAQ. This CDR3 comprises 15 residues. In DNA, the CDR3 is TGTGCCAGCAGCGGGACTCCGGGGGTGGACACTGAAGCTTTCTTT. Translation: CASSGTPGVDTEAFF.

The V gene is TRBV19, the J gene TRBJ2-1; 15 nucleotides agree with TRBD2. Germline loops: CDR1 LNHDA, CDR2 SQIVND (reference sequence). The CDR3 has 19 amino acids. The J segment lost 0 bases and the V segment lost 7 bases, leaving 10 bases of the junction unmatched. The CDR3 sequence: CASTKGLAGGVSSYNEQFF. CDR3 DNA sequence: TGTGCCAGTACCAAAGGACTAGCGGGAGGGGTGAGCTCCTACAATGAGCAGTTCTTC.

The chain uses TRBV6-1 and TRBJ2-3; 8 bases fit TRBD1. The CDR3 is 15 residues long. Germline-derived CDR1 and CDR2 are MNHNS and SASEGT. V gave up 6 bases and J gave up 9 bases; unmatched junction bases: 14. The CDR3 is CASRTGGIEHKTQYF. As DNA, the CDR3 is TGTGCCAGCAGAACAGGGGGAATAGAACATAAAACGCAGTATTTT.

This clone has a handful of counts. The chain combines TRBV6-5 with TRBJ1-1, with TRBD1 matching over 9 bases. V lost 4 bases and J lost 4; bases outside the gene matches: 7. Per the germline V gene, CDR1 is MNHEY and CDR2 is SVGAGI. CDR3 size: 15 residues. CDR3 loop: CASSSTGGGGTEAFF. The CDR3 DNA sequence: TGTGCCAGCAGTTCAACAGGGGGCGGGGGCACTGAAGCTTTCTTT.

The chain links TRBV9 to TRBJ1-3, with D perhaps matching TRBD1 (6 bases). Trimming pared 3 bases from V and 2 bases from J, leaving 9 bases between. The CDR3 consists of 14 residues. Looked up from germline, CDR1 is SGDLS and CDR2 is YYNGEE. CDR3 nucleotide sequence: TGTGCCAGCAGCGGTAACAGGGCTGGAAACACCATATATTTT. Translation: CASSGNRAGNTIYF.

The chain carries TRBV4-1 and TRBJ2-5; the D is unclear. Germline lookup yields CDR1 MGHRA and CDR2 YSYEKL. This CDR3 is built from 12 residues. V was cut by 4 bases and J by 5 bases, with 8 bases left in between. The chain's CDR3 is CASSPPGETQYF. The CDR3 DNA is TGCGCCAGCAGCCCCCCCGGGGAGACCCAGTACTTC.

This clone was counted a single time. The gene calls are TRBV28 and TRBJ1-2; D remains unclear. This CDR3 contains 14 residues. The germline CDR1 and CDR2 sequences are MDHEN and SYDVKM. The V gene lost 5 bases and the J gene lost 3 bases, with 13 bases spanning the gap. The CDR3 sequence is CASSLRRVDYGYTF. The CDR3 region has the DNA TGTGCCAGCAGTCTGAGGAGGGTCGACTATGGCTACACCTTC.

V and J are TRBV9 and TRBJ2-4; 9 bases agree with TRBD1. Trimming at V came to 1 base and at J to 7 bases, leaving 6 bases not matched to a gene. Germline values: CDR1 SGDLS, CDR2 YYNGEE. There are 15 residues in the CDR3. The CDR3 spells CASSVRDREYNIQYF. The CDR3 DNA is TGTGCCAGCAGCGTAAGGGACAGGGAATATAACATTCAGTACTTC. Based on the CDR3 plus reference TRBV9 and TRBJ2-4, the full variable domain is DSGVTQTPKHLITATGQRVTLRCSPRSGDLSVYWYQQSLDQGLQFLIQYYNGEERAKGNILERFSAQQFPDLHSELNLSSLELGDSALYFCASSVRDREYNIQYFGAGTRLSVL.

This clone was seen more than once but under ten times. V is TRBV6-5 and J is TRBJ1-4; D is unresolved. This CDR3 has 13 residues. Germline lookup yields CDR1 MNHEY and CDR2 SVGAGI. Trimming cost V 5 bases and J 8 bases, with 12 bases left between them. The DNA of the CDR3 is TGTGCCAGCAGTGGCACACGAACGGAAAAACTGTTTTTT. As protein: CASSGTRTEKLFF.

The CDR3 bases are TGCGCCAGCAGCGAGAGGATAGCAGGGTTTCAGCCCCAGCATTTT. Translating it yields CASSERIAGFQPQHF. The genes are TRBV4-1 and TRBJ1-5, with D possibly matching TRBD1 (5 bases). The germline V gene has CDR1 MGHRA and CDR2 YSYEKL. The CDR3 runs 15 residues. Trimming shortened V by 5 bases and J by 6 bases, and 17 bases separated the two germline ends.

This clone appeared once. Other nucleotide sequences in the sample specify the same CDR3. This chain links TRBV29-1 with TRBJ2-5; D is undetermined. The J call may be incorrect, as the DNA end agrees better with TRBJ2-7. This CDR3 comprises 11 residues. Germline V gene data show CDR1 as SQVTM and CDR2 as ANQGSEA. CDR3 region: CSVGGSYEQYF. The CDR3 nucleotides are TGCAGCGTTGGAGGCTCCTACGAGCAGTACTTC.

This clone occurred a few times. This chain uses TRBV5-6 with TRBJ2-3; 8 bases fit TRBD1. This CDR3 has 16 amino acids. The V segment lost 1 base and the J segment 1 base; nucleotides outside the gene matches: 5. CDR1 is SGHDT, CDR2 YYEEEE, per germline. The CDR3 bases are TGTGCCAGCAGCTTGCCAGGGGGACAGGGCACAGATACGCAGTATTTT. Encoded protein: CASSLPGGQGTDTQYF.

The chain carries TRBV6-5 and TRBJ1-1; D is ambiguous. The V gene lost 2 bases and the J gene lost 4 bases, with 11 bases spanning the gap. CDR1 and CDR2 from the germline V gene are MNHEY and SVGAGI. The CDR3 runs to 14 residues. The CDR3: CASSYEGYGTEAFF. The CDR3 nucleotides read TGTGCCAGCAGTTACGAGGGATATGGCACTGAAGCTTTCTTT.

The V call is TRBV10-3, the J call TRBJ1-4; no definite D call. Germline V CDR1 and CDR2: ENHRY, SYGVKD. Between the trimmed V and J ends, which lost 8 bases and 8 bases, there was a span of 15 bases. This CDR3 contains 13 residues. The CDR3 DNA reads TGTGCCATCGGCGGGGTTTCGGGAGAAAAACTGTTTTTT. This codes for CAIGGVSGEKLFF.

The rearrangement joins TRBV6-4 to TRBJ1-6; unclear D gene. Germline V gives CDR1 MRHNA, CDR2 SNTAGT. The length of the CDR3 is 16 residues. V was pared by 2 bases and J by 0 bases, with 8 bases between. This CDR3 is CASSDGRSSYNSPLHF. DNA for the CDR3: TGTGCCAGCAGTGACGGGAGGAGCTCCTATAATTCACCCCTCCACTTT.

The chain is built from TRBV4-1 and TRBJ1-2, with 7 nucleotides matching TRBD1. The germline gives CDR1 MGHRA, CDR2 YSYEKL. This CDR3 region has 16 residues. V shed 1 base and J 7 bases; nucleotides not matched to a gene: 12. The DNA for the CDR3 is TGCGCCAGCAGCCAAGGAACCCTGGACAGGCGCGGTGGCTACACCTTC. Translation gives CASSQGTLDRRGGYTF.

This chain uses TRBV7-2 with TRBJ1-5, with D possibly matching TRBD1 (5 bases). Germline assignment: CDR1 SGHTA and CDR2 FQGNSA. V dropped 5 bases and J dropped 7 bases, with 21 bases sitting between them. There are 16 residues in the CDR3. CDR3 sequence (DNA): TGTGCCAGCAGCCCACCGGGACTGGCGAGGGGACAGCCCCAGCATTTT. Protein product: CASSPPGLARGQPQHF.

This rearrangement joins TRBV5-4 to TRBJ1-4; a weak D match, TRBD1 (6 bases). Germline CDR1 and CDR2: SGHNT and YYREEE (reference sequence). The CDR3 is 17 residues long. V was cut by 4 bases and J by 0 bases, with 16 bases left in between. CDR3 in DNA: TGTGCCAGCAGCCCTACAGGGTTACGGGCAACTAATGAAAAACTGTTTTTT. Translated: CASSPTGLRATNEKLFF.

This chain joins TRBV5-1 and TRBJ2-7, with TRBD2 identical over 9 bases. The CDR3 spans 14 residues. V lost 2 bases and J lost 3; bases outside the gene matches: 3. Germline lookup yields CDR1 SGHRS and CDR2 YFSETQ. The CDR3 DNA follows: TGCGCCAGCAGCTTTAGCGGGAGTAACTACGAGCAGTACTTC. Its translation: CASSFSGSNYEQYF.

This sequence joins TRBV29-1 and TRBJ1-3; D unclear. This CDR3 contains 12 residues. Germline loops: CDR1 SQVTM, CDR2 ANQGSEA. V was trimmed by 5 bases and J by 0 bases, leaving 5 bases between them. CDR3 in amino acids: CSVIISGNTIYF. In DNA form, the CDR3 reads TGCAGCGTTATTATCTCTGGAAACACCATATATTTT.

The chain uses TRBV7-3 and TRBJ2-2; 7 bases are shared with TRBD1. The V segment lost 5 bases and the J segment 4 bases; nucleotides outside the gene matches: 10. From germline, CDR1 is SGHTA and CDR2 FQGTGA. The CDR3 extends over 16 amino acids. The DNA for the CDR3 is TGTGCCAGCAGCCACATCCGGGACAGATCCACCGGGGAGCTGTTTTTT. Protein product: CASSHIRDRSTGELFF.